The present entry profiles one TCR beta chain with its context. Primed by a sample-barcoded 5' primer and a J-beta primer mix, a second PCR proceeded for about 6 to 11 cycles. One entry per CDR3 protein results from TCRdb running MiXCR on the 5' RACE reads. The sample comprises about 640,000 distinct CDR3 sequences, roughly 53% of which are singletons, and roughly 34% rests with the top ten. This entry is derived from a study of blood T cells in healthy people across ages. CDR3 length equals 13 residues. CDR1 and CDR2 from the germline V gene are DFQATT and SNEGSKA (reference sequence). V dropped 7 bases and J dropped 0 bases, with 12 bases sitting between them.

The sample consisted of blood. V is TRBV20-1 and J is TRBJ1-1, with D possibly matching TRBD1 (5 bases). The clonotype comes from a man between 60 and 75 years old in good health. CDR3 nucleotides: TGCAGTGGGGCAGGGACCCTGAACACTGAAGCTTTCTTT. It specifies CSGAGTLNTEAFF.